These 27 T cell receptor beta chains were sequenced from one sample in a study of T cell responses to AZD1222 COVID-19 vaccine. Repertoires were generated with immunoSEQ multiplex PCR, while TCRdb's copy carries only in-frame clones and drops some. The table lists 100,000 to 150,000 clones, 94% of them singletons. The sequencing used peripheral blood, collected on day 0 of AZD1222 vaccination. The receptor source for this set is an adult in good health.

This CDR3 is CSAGEARAFF. The CDR3 DNA is TGCAGCGCCGGGGAGGCCAGGGCTTTCTTT. This chain uses TRBV29-1 with TRBJ1-1; no reliable D call. The CDR3 runs to 10 residues. Germline CDR1 reads SQVTM; CDR2 reads ANQGSEA. V was trimmed by 7 bases and J by 11 bases, leaving 14 bases between them.

The chain is built from TRBV10-1 and TRBJ1-1, with D unclear. Per the germline V gene, CDR1 is WNHNN and CDR2 is SYGVQD (reference sequence). This CDR3 comprises 14 residues. V was trimmed by 10 bases and J by 2 bases, leaving 17 bases between them. The CDR3, as DNA: TGCGCCACCGCCAACGGGAGGGCAAACACTGAAGCTTTCTTT. It specifies CATANGRANTEAFF.

The chain links TRBV28 to TRBJ2-2, with 8 bases lining up with TRBD2. With V trimmed by 6 bases and J by 5 bases, 11 bases remained unmatched. The germline V gene has CDR1 MDHEN and CDR2 SYDVKM. The CDR3 has 16 amino acids. As DNA, the CDR3 is TGTGCCAGCAGACCCCGTGCGGGGGGCGGAACCGGGGAGCTGTTTTTT. This sequence encodes CASRPRAGGGTGELFF. Filled out from reference TRBV28 and TRBJ2-2, the complete variable domain reads DVKVTQSSRYLVKRTGEKVFLECVQDMDHENMFWYRQDPGLGLRLIYFSYDVKMKEKGDIPEGYSVSREKKERFSLILESASTNQTSMYLCASRPRAGGGTGELFFGEGSRLTVL.

The rearrangement links TRBV10-1 to TRBJ2-7; weak D call: TRBD1 (5 bases). V lost 2 bases, J lost 0 bases, and 11 bases lay in between. Germline CDR1 is WNHNN and CDR2 is SYGVQD (reference sequence). CDR3 length: 15 amino acids. CDR3 sequence reads: CASSEGRGGSYEQYF. The DNA of the CDR3 is TGCGCCAGCAGTGAGGGAAGGGGCGGCTCCTACGAGCAGTACTTC.

The chain is built from TRBV2 and TRBJ1-1; a possible D gene is TRBD1 (5 bases). The germline V and J ends were trimmed by 1 base and 1 base, with 13 bases remaining between them. The CDR3 length is 16 residues. Germline loops: CDR1 SNHLY, CDR2 FYNNEI. CDR3 in DNA: TGTGCCAGCAGTGAAGGCCAGGGAACTCCGAACACTGAAGCTTTCTTT. The encoded protein is CASSEGQGTPNTEAFF.

V gene TRBV18 combines with J gene TRBJ1-1; D unresolved. The CDR3 length is 12 residues. V lost 4 bases and J lost 5, with 8 bases in between. CDR1 is KGHSH, CDR2 LQKENI, per germline. The CDR3 DNA reads TGTGCCAGCTCACAGGTGAGGACTGAAGCTTTCTTT. This codes for CASSQVRTEAFF.

This sequence joins TRBV18 and TRBJ2-1; D is unclear. Trimming removed 3 bases from V and 0 bases from J, with 15 bases in between. Germline V gives CDR1 KGHSH, CDR2 LQKENI. There are 17 residues in the CDR3. CDR3: CASSPAPGQASYNEQFF. In DNA form, the CDR3 reads TGTGCCAGCTCACCGGCCCCGGGTCAGGCCTCCTACAATGAGCAGTTCTTC.

Notes on this clone: A read error may produce the germline difference seen at one junction end. This chain links TRBV7-2 with TRBJ2-1, with 7 positions matching TRBD1. CDR3 length equals 13 residues. Germline V lookup: CDR1 SGHTA, CDR2 FQGNSA. Here the CDR3 DNA reads TGTGCCAGCAGCTCTCGAGCAGTACAGGGGTTGGTCTTC. Translating it yields CASSSRAVQGLVF.

The rearrangement links TRBV13 to TRBJ1-1; no firm D call. Germline V gene data show CDR1 as PRHDT and CDR2 as FYEKMQ (reference sequence). Trimming removed 3 bases at V and 5 bases at J, with 13 bases between. The CDR3 sequence is 14 residues long. The CDR3 loop reads CASSLTWLGTEAFF. The CDR3 nucleotides read TGTGCCAGCAGCTTGACGTGGTTAGGTACTGAAGCTTTCTTT.

In this sample, this clone turned up once. The rearrangement links TRBV27 to TRBJ2-5; 8 bases are shared with TRBD1. Germline lookup yields CDR1 MNHEY and CDR2 SMNVEV (reference sequence). V trimming: 3 bases; J trimming: 5 bases; junction bases outside the gene matches: 5. The length of the CDR3 is 14 residues. CDR3 in amino acids: CASSFGTGGETQYF. The CDR3 nucleotides are TGTGCCAGCAGTTTCGGGACAGGCGGGGAGACCCAGTACTTC.

The chain employs TRBV20-1 and TRBJ1-2; D remains unclear. This CDR3 is built from 14 residues. Trimming left V 3 bases short and J 8 bases short, with 19 bases between. CDR1 is DFQATT and CDR2 is SNEGSKA in the germline V gene (reference sequence). The CDR3 DNA reads TGCAGTGCTAGTGAACCGGGAAATGCGGTGGGCTACACCTTC. It specifies CSASEPGNAVGYTF.

A word on this clone: At one end, the junction sequence differs from germline, possibly due to a read error. J is TRBJ2-2 and V is TRBV28; the D gene is possibly TRBD2 (6 bases). CDR1 is MDHEN, CDR2 SYDVKM, per germline. The CDR3 covers 19 residues. CDR3 sequence reads: CASSLRGVGDGAKTGELFF. The CDR3 region has the DNA TGTGCCAGCAGTTTACGCGGGGTAGGGGACGGCGCGAAGACCGGGGAGCTGTTTTTT.

The V and J genes are TRBV25-1 and TRBJ2-3; 10 bases are shared with TRBD2. V was pared by 2 bases and J by 6 bases, with 8 bases of the junction left unmatched. Germline values: CDR1 MGHDK, CDR2 SYGVNS. The CDR3 totals 16 residues. The CDR3 loop reads CASSEGLAGDIDTQYF. The DNA for the CDR3 is TGTGCCAGCAGTGAAGGGCTAGCGGGAGACATTGATACGCAGTATTTT.

This clone has only one observation. The V gene is TRBV9, the J gene TRBJ2-2; D not certain. V was clipped by 4 bases and J by 5 bases, with 6 bases between them. There are 12 residues in the CDR3. Germline V lookup: CDR1 SGDLS, CDR2 YYNGEE. The CDR3 protein is CASSSGTGELFF. The CDR3 coding sequence is TGTGCCAGCAGCTCCGGAACCGGGGAGCTGTTTTTT.

The chain uses TRBV5-1 and TRBJ2-1; D unresolved. The germline V gene has CDR1 SGHRS and CDR2 YFSETQ. This CDR3 spans 16 amino acids. Trimming took 2 bases from V and 4 from J, leaving 16 bases between them. Here the CDR3 DNA reads TGCGCCAGCAGCTTCAGCCACGACCTCTCATACAATGAGCAGTTCTTC. Its protein is CASSFSHDLSYNEQFF.

The chain is built from TRBV2 and TRBJ2-6, with 11 bases fitting TRBD1. Germline loops: CDR1 SNHLY, CDR2 FYNNEI. V was clipped by 6 bases and J by 4 bases; unmatched bases: 2. This CDR3 has 15 amino acids. This chain's CDR3 is CASRDRGQGANVLTF. CDR3 DNA sequence: TGTGCCAGCAGGGACAGGGGGCAGGGGGCCAACGTCCTGACTTTC.

The rearrangement joins TRBV6-6 to TRBJ2-3; 14 bases map to TRBD2. CDR1 and CDR2 (germline): MNHNY, SVGAGI (reference sequence). J was trimmed by 4 bases and V by 6 bases; bases with no gene match: 6. The CDR3 totals 16 residues. CDR3 sequence: CASRGTSGSVADTQYF. The CDR3 nucleotides are TGTGCCAGCAGAGGGACTAGCGGGAGTGTGGCAGATACGCAGTATTTT.

The CDR3 DNA is TGTGCCAGCAGCACAGGACAGGCCCGATTGGGGGAGCTGTTTTTT. Its translation is CASSTGQARLGELFF. V is TRBV9 and J is TRBJ2-2; 7 nucleotides align to TRBD1. Germline CDR1 reads SGDLS; CDR2 reads YYNGEE. The CDR3 has 15 residues. J gave up 8 bases and V 4 bases, and 11 bases lay outside the gene matches. The whole variable domain, filled in from reference TRBV9 and TRBJ2-2, reads DSGVTQTPKHLITATGQRVTLRCSPRSGDLSVYWYQQSLDQGLQFLIQYYNGEERAKGNILERFSAQQFPDLHSELNLSSLELGDSALYFCASSTGQARLGELFFGEGSRLTVL.

This chain links TRBV6-2 or TRBV6-3 with TRBJ2-3, with 9 bases matching TRBD2. This CDR3 is built from 15 residues. Germline V gene data show CDR1 as MNHEY and CDR2 as SVGEGT. Trimming at V came to 3 bases and at J to 4 bases, leaving 5 bases not matched to a gene. The CDR3 sequence is CASSYEGLAADTQYF. As DNA, the CDR3 is TGTGCCAGCAGTTATGAGGGACTAGCTGCAGATACGCAGTATTTT.

The rearrangement joins TRBV28 to TRBJ1-1, with D unclear. The CDR3 consists of 12 residues. Germline loops: CDR1 MDHEN, CDR2 SYDVKM. V was trimmed by 4 bases and J by 1 base, leaving 4 bases between them. As DNA, the CDR3 is TGTGCCAGCAGTTCGGGGAACACTGAAGCTTTCTTT. It is translated as CASSSGNTEAFF.

In this sample, this clone turned up a few times. This rearrangement joins TRBV19 to TRBJ2-7; 10 bases line up with TRBD1. The CDR3 consists of 13 residues. Germline lookup yields CDR1 LNHDA and CDR2 SQIVND (reference sequence). Germline trimming cut 7 bases from V and 2 bases from J; bases unmatched to any gene: 2. In DNA form, the CDR3 reads TGTGCCAGTAAAGGGACAGGGGCCTACGAGCAGTACTTC. This codes for CASKGTGAYEQYF.

The chain uses TRBV9 and TRBJ1-1; D might be TRBD1 (5 bases). CDR1 is SGDLS, CDR2 YYNGEE, per germline. V was trimmed by 4 bases and J by 8 bases, leaving 21 bases between them. This CDR3 comprises 15 residues. The CDR3 DNA sequence: TGTGCCAGCAGCTTCTCCCCCGGAGGGGAGACAGAAGCTTTCTTT. Residues: CASSFSPGGETEAFF.

The rearrangement joins TRBV27 to TRBJ2-3; 8 nucleotides agree with TRBD2. V dropped 7 bases and J dropped 3; count of bases not matched to a gene: 12. The CDR3 consists of 16 residues. The germline gives CDR1 MNHEY, CDR2 SMNVEV (reference sequence). The CDR3 DNA reads as TGTGCCAGCACTCCCACCCTAGCGGGCGGGACAGATACGCAGTATTTT. Amino acid sequence: CASTPTLAGGTDTQYF.

The V gene is TRBV7-2, the J gene TRBJ1-3, with D perhaps matching TRBD1 (6 bases). The V end lost 5 bases, the J end lost 3 bases, and 20 bases lay between the germline ends. This CDR3 comprises 17 residues. Germline CDR1 reads SGHTA; CDR2 reads FQGNSA. Here the CDR3 reads CASSPHLVAGVGNTIYF. DNA for the CDR3: TGTGCCAGCAGCCCCCATCTCGTGGCAGGGGTTGGAAACACCATATATTTT.

J is TRBJ2-5 and V is TRBV30, with D perhaps being TRBD1 or TRBD2 (5 bases each). CDR1 is GTSNPN and CDR2 is SVGIG in the germline V gene (reference sequence). Trimming removed 2 bases from V and 7 bases from J, with 14 bases in between. The CDR3 consists of 13 residues. The CDR3 region has the DNA TGTGCCTGGAGTTTCCGGGCTGGGGGGACCCAGTACTTC. Translated: CAWSFRAGGTQYF.

V is TRBV4-1 and J is TRBJ2-1; D is perhaps TRBD1 (6 bases). Trimming took off 1 base at V and 5 bases at J, with 15 bases between the two ends. Germline CDR1 reads MGHRA; CDR2 reads YSYEKL. This CDR3 contains 16 residues. CDR3: CASSQGLRTGNNEQFF. The CDR3 coding sequence is TGCGCCAGCAGCCAAGGACTTCGTACAGGGAACAATGAGCAGTTCTTC.

The V gene is TRBV2, the J gene TRBJ1-5; D is undetermined. This CDR3 is built from 14 residues. The V gene lost 1 base and the J gene lost 1 base, with 5 bases spanning the gap. Germline V gene data show CDR1 as SNHLY and CDR2 as FYNNEI. CDR3 DNA: TGTGCCAGCAGTGAAGAAAGGAGCAATCAGCCCCAGCATTTT. This encodes CASSEERSNQPQHF.